This TCR beta chain comes out of a study of blood T cell repertoires in COVID-19. Study-level information: The United States, Italy and Spain provided the acute and convalescent COVID-19 samples. PBMCs, B-cell-depleted T cells, or T cells were the source of the cDNA or gDNA that made up the material.

Methods used by the authors: For nucleated cells, counts were estimated from reference gene primer amplification. Produced via immunoSEQ multiplex PCR; TCRdb's table is partial and in-frame only. The V and J calls and clone size were taken over from that table, and D and trimming were inferred from the DNA. The data contain around 200,000 clones, around nine tenths of them singletons. CDR1 and CDR2 (germline): ENHRY, SYGVKD. The CDR3 loop spans 19 amino acids. The V end lost 6 bases, the J end lost 3 bases, and 24 bases lay between the germline ends. The sequenced sample was peripheral blood. J is TRBJ1-6 and V is TRBV10-3, with D possibly being TRBD1 (6 bases). The clonotype comes from a woman younger than 30 who had recovered from COVID-19. As DNA, the CDR3 is TGTGCCATCAGCCGATACGAGAGGACAGCCCGCATCTATAATTCACCCCTCCACTTT. Protein sequence: CAISRYERTARIYNSPLHF.